This T cell receptor (beta chain) was retrieved from a study of T cells in Graves' hyperthyroidism and ophthalmopathy. Diagnosis rested on symptoms, serum thyroxine and TRAb, thyroid ultrasound, and orbital computed tomography. The investigators amplified TCR beta CDR3 regions from RNA transcripts. An initial round of RT-PCR targeting the TCR CDR3 relied on the HTBI primer set. Each CDR3 protein gets one entry after TCRdb re-called the multiplex PCR reads with MiXCR. This sample has about 700,000 distinct CDR3 sequences, with approximately 42% found just once. Whole-study findings and limits: Blood also contained most expanded thyroid clonotypes above 0.001. The model foresaw ophthalmopathy a median roughly 6 months prior to onset.

As concerns this clonotype: Antigen specificity is unknown. The CDR3 does not end in the conserved phenylalanine or tryptophan, so this is likely a read error.

The sample was peripheral blood or thyroid tissue (not recorded which). The clonotype was recovered from an adult man with Graves' disease, either hyperthyroidism or ophthalmopathy (not recorded which).

The chain's CDR3 is CASSLAIPGQRTAGAFL. CDR3 DNA sequence: TGTGCCAGCAGCTTGGCCATCCCGGGACAAAGAACCGCGGGAGCTTTCCTT. The chain joins TRBV2 to TRBJ1-1; possible D gene TRBD1, 6 bases. V was cut by 6 bases and J by 10 bases, with 30 bases left in between. CDR1 SNHLY and CDR2 FYNNEI come from the germline V gene. This CDR3 is built from 17 residues.